Detailed here is one TCR beta chain. The data were produced by immunoSEQ multiplex PCR, yet TCRdb's version contains in-frame clones alone and is incomplete. The table shows roughly 94,000 clones, with 65% to 90% occurring only once. The source of the sample is a study of blood T cell repertoires in COVID-19. Overall study: Samples representing acute and convalescent COVID-19 were sourced from the United States, Italy and Spain. PBMCs, B-cell-depleted T cells, or T cells provided the cDNA or gDNA that made up the material.

The CDR3 extends over 17 amino acids. Trimming removed 1 base from V and 0 bases from J, with 13 bases in between. The germline gives CDR1 SGHAT, CDR2 FQNNGV. The chain recombines TRBV11-2 with TRBJ1-3; D remains ambiguous. The sequence derives from a man in his sixties with acute or convalescent COVID-19. Sequencing was performed on peripheral blood. CDR3 in amino acids: CASSLAVSKSSGNTIYF. The CDR3 coding sequence is TGTGCCAGCAGCTTAGCTGTGAGCAAATCCTCTGGAAACACCATATATTTT.